Listed below are T cell receptor beta chains from one sample, sequenced in a study of OX40 agonist ivuxolimab in advanced cancers. Sequencing used immunoSEQ multiplex PCR; TCRdb keeps in-frame clones, though not all of them. The sample shows tens of thousands of clones, 80% of them seen only once. Here the sequenced sample was CD4+ or CD8+ T cells sorted from blood, taken in a trial of the OX40 agonist ivuxolimab. The origin of the receptors is an adult with an advanced solid tumor such as melanoma, head and neck, liver or kidney cancer. Both conserved end residues are part of each CDR3. Each record gives: clone size, D gene, J gene, V gene, CDR3 protein, CDR3 DNA. The D gene is left open where the match is weak. Clone size is not always given. Where it is, it says once, few, many or a class for expanded clones.

.,.,TRBJ2-2,TRBV29-1,CSAGRANGELFF,TGCAGCGCCGGACGGGCAAACGGGGAGCTGTTTTTT
.,TRBD1,TRBJ2-3,TRBV2,CAGQGDRTDTQYF,TGTGCCGGACAGGGGGATAGAACAGATACGCAGTATTTT
.,.,TRBJ2-5,TRBV7-9,CASSLGGFVSQETQYF,TGTGCCAGCAGCTTAGGAGGTTTTGTAAGCCAAGAGACCCAGTACTTC
.,TRBD1,TRBJ2-7,TRBV7-9,CASSLGQGSDEQYF,TGTGCCAGCAGCTTGGGACAGGGGAGCGACGAGCAGTACTTC
.,TRBD1,TRBJ2-7,TRBV2,CASKGDRGLSRSYEQYF,TGTGCCAGCAAAGGGGACAGGGGGCTCTCACGATCCTACGAGCAGTACTTC
.,.,TRBJ1-1,TRBV5-6,CASSRGRNTEAFF,TGTGCCAGCAGCCGAGGGAGGAACACTGAAGCTTTCTTT
.,.,TRBJ2-5,TRBV5-1,CASSWTAQETQYF,TGCGCCAGCAGCTGGACAGCCCAAGAGACCCAGTACTTC
.,.,TRBJ2-3,TRBV9,CASSVAPGGGTDTQYF,TGTGCCAGCAGCGTAGCTCCAGGCGGGGGCACAGATACGCAGTATTTT
.,.,TRBJ2-5,TRBV13,CASSLYRKVQETQYF,TGTGCCAGCAGCCTTTACAGAAAAGTCCAAGAGACCCAGTACTTC
.,TRBD1,TRBJ1-4,TRBV5-1,CASSKTGATNEKLFF,TGCGCCAGCAGCAAGACAGGGGCCACTAATGAAAAACTGTTTTTT
.,.,TRBJ1-1,TRBV5-5,CASSLAGDFTEAFF,TGTGCCAGCAGCTTGGCGGGGGATTTCACTGAAGCTTTCTTT
once,.,TRBJ2-7,TRBV7-8,CASSLGGVWGDEQYF,TGTGCCAGCAGCTTAGGGGGGGTGTGGGGAGACGAGCAGTACTTC
.,TRBD1,TRBJ1-5,TRBV10-3,CAISDKQGLDQPQHF,TGTGCCATCAGTGATAAACAGGGGCTGGATCAGCCCCAGCATTTT
.,.,TRBJ2-7,TRBV5-4,CASSQSAYSYEQYF,TGTGCCAGCAGCCAGAGCGCATATTCCTACGAGCAGTACTTC
.,.,TRBJ2-5,TRBV5-1,CASSPREPSMETQYF,TGCGCCAGCAGCCCGCGGGAACCCTCGATGGAGACCCAGTACTTC
.,.,TRBJ1-1,TRBV10-3,CAISEGRSVTEAFF,TGTGCCATCAGTGAGGGCAGGTCGGTAACTGAAGCTTTCTTT
.,TRBD1,TRBJ1-5,TRBV15,CATSRRQGGHEPQHF,TGTGCCACCAGCAGGAGACAGGGAGGCCATGAGCCCCAGCATTTT
.,TRBD1,TRBJ2-2,TRBV29-1,CSVRTGANTGELFF,TGCAGCGTCCGAACAGGGGCGAACACCGGGGAGCTGTTTTTT
.,.,TRBJ2-5,TRBV2,CASRPRRGQETQYF,TGTGCCAGCAGGCCCAGAAGGGGCCAAGAGACCCAGTACTTC
.,.,TRBJ2-7,TRBV5-1,CASSLAVSGNEQYF,TGCGCCAGCAGCTTGGCCGTGTCAGGGAACGAGCAGTACTTC
.,.,TRBJ2-7,TRBV2,CASKIWGAAYEQYF,TGTGCCAGCAAAATATGGGGGGCTGCCTACGAGCAGTACTTC
.,.,TRBJ2-7,TRBV19,CASSIDLRDPAYEQYF,TGTGCCAGTAGTATAGATTTAAGGGACCCAGCCTACGAGCAGTACTTC
once,TRBD1,TRBJ1-1,TRBV5-1,CASSLGTGGMTEAFF,TGCGCCAGCAGCTTGGGGACAGGGGGTATGACTGAAGCTTTCTTT
.,.,TRBJ1-1,TRBV10-3,CAISEFGLNTEAFF,TGTGCCATCAGTGAGTTTGGGTTGAACACTGAAGCTTTCTTT
.,.,TRBJ2-7,TRBV13,CASTFRRTQSYEQYF,TGTGCCAGCACCTTTAGGAGGACGCAGTCCTACGAGCAGTACTTC
.,TRBD2,TRBJ2-5,TRBV6-1,CASSEARFLAGLQETQYF,TGTGCCAGCAGTGAAGCGCGGTTTCTAGCGGGGCTCCAAGAGACCCAGTACTTC
few,TRBD1,TRBJ1-3,TRBV19,CASTDRGGGNTIYF,TGTGCCAGTACTGACAGGGGTGGAGGAAACACCATATATTTT
.,TRBD2,TRBJ2-1,TRBV5-4,CASPSQRGGAEQFF,TGTGCCAGCCCCTCCCAGCGGGGGGGCGCTGAGCAGTTCTTC
.,.,TRBJ1-4,TRBV21-1,CASSKTFNNEKLFF,TGTGCCAGCAGCAAAACATTTAATAATGAAAAACTGTTTTTT
few,.,TRBJ2-1,TRBV5-4,CASSSEYSNNEQFF,TGTGCCAGCAGCTCAGAATACAGTAATAATGAGCAGTTCTTC
.,.,TRBJ2-4,TRBV21-1,CASNLAGGQNIQYF,TGTGCCAGCAACCTAGCGGGGGGGCAAAACATTCAGTACTTC
.,TRBD2,TRBJ2-5,TRBV4-2,CASSLSRTSGTEETQYF,TGTGCCAGCAGCCTTAGCAGGACTAGCGGGACTGAAGAGACCCAGTACTTC
.,.,TRBJ2-7,TRBV6-5,CASLGTGTNEQYF,TGTGCCAGCCTCGGCACAGGGACAAACGAGCAGTACTTC
.,.,TRBJ1-6,TRBV23-1,CASSQQPRQESSYNSPLHF,TGCGCCAGCAGTCAACAACCCCGACAGGAAAGCTCCTATAATTCACCCCTCCACTTT
.,TRBD2,TRBJ2-5,TRBV7-2,CASSLGLAGGGAQYF,TGTGCCAGCAGCTTGGGGCTAGCGGGAGGCGGGGCCCAGTACTTC
.,.,TRBJ2-7,TRBV12-5,CASGLSASYEQYF,TGTGCTAGTGGTTTGTCCGCAAGCTACGAGCAGTACTTC
.,.,TRBJ1-1,TRBV7-3,CASSSSGHTEAFF,TGTGCCAGCAGCTCTTCGGGGCACACTGAAGCTTTCTTT
.,.,TRBJ2-3,TRBV9,CASSVAGDTDTQYF,TGTGCCAGCAGCGTAGCGGGTGACACAGATACGCAGTATTTT
.,.,TRBJ1-1,TRBV9,CASSVSVGPEAFF,TGTGCCAGCAGCGTATCGGTCGGTCCGGAAGCTTTCTTT
.,TRBD1,TRBJ1-1,TRBV25-1,CASSEGGGRYTEAFF,TGTGCCAGCAGTGAAGGAGGGGGCAGGTACACTGAAGCTTTCTTT